The 5 T cell receptor beta chains in this list originate from one sample, sequenced in a study of blood T cell repertoires in COVID-19. Clones were sequenced by immunoSEQ multiplex PCR, and TCRdb holds only the in-frame ones, with some missing. The data contain 300,000 to 400,000 clones, around 90% of them seen just once; the ten biggest clones take up 7.5% to 10%. Material: peripheral blood. These receptors came from a man aged 30 to 45 with COVID-19, enrolled during active disease.

The genes are TRBV7-3 and TRBJ2-1; D not certain. The germline CDR1 and CDR2 sequences are SGHTA and FQGTGA. V lost 5 bases and J 0 bases, leaving 11 bases between the germline ends. This CDR3 spans 15 amino acids. The CDR3 loop reads CASSPSASSYNEQFF. CDR3 coding DNA: TGTGCCAGCAGCCCCTCCGCTAGCTCCTACAATGAGCAGTTCTTC.

This rearrangement joins TRBV5-1 to TRBJ2-7, with 8 bases identical to TRBD2. The germline gives CDR1 SGHRS, CDR2 YFSETQ. V lost 0 bases, J lost 4 bases, and 6 bases stayed unmatched. This CDR3 has 15 amino acids. CDR3: CASSLAPGGAYEQYF. CDR3 nucleotides: TGCGCCAGCAGCTTGGCCCCGGGGGGGGCATACGAGCAGTACTTC. Combining the CDR3 with reference TRBV5-1 and TRBJ2-7 gives the whole variable domain KAGVTQTPRYLIKTRGQQVTLSCSPISGHRSVSWYQQTPGQGLQFLFEYFSETQRNKGNFPGRFSGRQFSNSRSEMNVSTLELGDSALYLCASSLAPGGAYEQYFGPGTRLTVT.

The chain is built from TRBV4-2 and TRBJ1-4; TRBD1 might be the D (6 bases). V gave up 1 base and J gave up 8 bases, with 17 bases separating them. Germline CDR1 and CDR2: LGHNA and YNFKEQ. The CDR3 is made up of 16 amino acids. CDR3 loop: CASSQGGGQLMEKLFF. The CDR3 DNA reads as TGTGCCAGCAGCCAAGGAGGCGGACAGCTCATGGAAAAACTGTTTTTT.

This clone appeared many times. The V and J genes are TRBV9 and TRBJ1-2; 8 bases are shared with TRBD1. Germline lookup yields CDR1 SGDLS and CDR2 YYNGEE. Trimming took 0 bases from V and 8 from J; bases not matched to a gene: 9. CDR3 length: 15 amino acids. In DNA form, the CDR3 reads TGTGCCAGCAGCGTAGCGGCAGGGGGCTTGAAAGGCTACACCTTC. Residues: CASSVAAGGLKGYTF.

The rearrangement uses TRBV27 and TRBJ1-1; 9 nucleotides match TRBD1. The CDR3 has 14 residues. After removal of 9 bases from V and 4 bases from J, the junction contained 9 bases not matched to a gene. From germline, CDR1 is MNHEY and CDR2 SMNVEV (reference sequence). CDR3 sequence: CASISGQGFTEAFF. CDR3 nucleotides: TGTGCCAGTATCTCCGGACAGGGGTTCACTGAAGCTTTCTTT.